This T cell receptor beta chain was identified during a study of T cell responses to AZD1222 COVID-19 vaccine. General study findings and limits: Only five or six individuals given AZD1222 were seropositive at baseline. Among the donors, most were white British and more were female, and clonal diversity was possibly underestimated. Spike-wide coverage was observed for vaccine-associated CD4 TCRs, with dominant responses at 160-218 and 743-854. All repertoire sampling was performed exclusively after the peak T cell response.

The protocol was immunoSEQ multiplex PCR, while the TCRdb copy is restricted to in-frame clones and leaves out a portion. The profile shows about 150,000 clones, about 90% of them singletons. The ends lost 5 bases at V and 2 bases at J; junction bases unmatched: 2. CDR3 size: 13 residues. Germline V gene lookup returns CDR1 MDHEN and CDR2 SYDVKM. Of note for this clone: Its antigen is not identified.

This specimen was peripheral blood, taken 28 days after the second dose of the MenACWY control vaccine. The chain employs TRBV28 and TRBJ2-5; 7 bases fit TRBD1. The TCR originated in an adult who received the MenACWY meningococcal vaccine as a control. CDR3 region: CASSDRAQETQYF. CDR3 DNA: TGTGCCAGCAGTGACAGGGCACAAGAGACCCAGTACTTC.